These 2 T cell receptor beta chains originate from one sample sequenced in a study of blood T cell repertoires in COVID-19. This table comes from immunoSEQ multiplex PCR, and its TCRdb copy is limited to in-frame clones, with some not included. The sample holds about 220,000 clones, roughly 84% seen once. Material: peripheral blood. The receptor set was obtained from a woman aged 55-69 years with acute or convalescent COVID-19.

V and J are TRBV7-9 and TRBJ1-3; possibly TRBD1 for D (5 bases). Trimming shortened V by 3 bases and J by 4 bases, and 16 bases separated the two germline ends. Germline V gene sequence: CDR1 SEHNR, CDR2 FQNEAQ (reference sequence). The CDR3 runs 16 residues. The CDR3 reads CASSFRDRVSGNTIYF. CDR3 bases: TGTGCCAGCAGCTTCCGCGACAGAGTTTCAGGAAACACCATATATTTT. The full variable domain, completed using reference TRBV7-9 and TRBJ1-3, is DTGVSQNPRHKITKRGQNVTFRCDPISEHNRLYWYRQTLGQGPEFLTYFQNEAQLEKSRLLSDRFSAERPKGSFSTLEIQRTEQGDSAMYLCASSFRDRVSGNTIYFGEGSWLTVV.

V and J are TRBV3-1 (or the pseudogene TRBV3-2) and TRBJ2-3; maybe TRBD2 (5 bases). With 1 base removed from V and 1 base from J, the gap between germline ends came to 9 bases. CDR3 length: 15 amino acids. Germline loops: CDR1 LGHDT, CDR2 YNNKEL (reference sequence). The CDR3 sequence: CASSQVNGGTDTQYF. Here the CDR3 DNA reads TGTGCCAGCAGCCAAGTTAACGGGGGCACAGATACGCAGTATTTT.